These T cell receptor beta chains were read from a single sample in a study of regulatory T cells in long-lasting Graves disease. One entry per CDR3 protein results from TCRdb running MiXCR on the multiplex PCR reads. The table includes 400,000 to 500,000 distinct CDR3 sequences, around 17% detected once. The same data also contributed to another study, on T cells in Graves' hyperthyroidism and ophthalmopathy.

This sample comprised peripheral blood mononuclear cells (PBMCs), obtained at new diagnosis, from a patient treated with antithyroid drugs. These receptor sequences come from a woman aged 18-29 years with Graves disease. CDR3s include the opening cysteine and the closing phenylalanine or tryptophan. D genes are given only for firm matches. Size is stated for part of the rows, as once, few or many counts, or as a class when the clone is expanded.

J gene: TRBJ2-1; D gene: .; clone size: .; V gene: TRBV7-6; CDR3 protein: CASSPEGGHSYNEQFF; CDR3 DNA: TGTGCCAGCAGCCCCGAAGGGGGACACTCCTACAATGAGCAGTTCTTC
J gene: TRBJ2-7; D gene: .; clone size: many; V gene: TRBV6-2/TRBV6-3; CDR3 protein: CASSSLRDRNSYEQYF; CDR3 DNA: TGTGCCAGCAGTTCCTTGCGGGACCGGAACTCCTACGAGCAGTACTTC
J gene: TRBJ2-3; D gene: .; clone size: .; V gene: TRBV4-1; CDR3 protein: CASSQGKGLPTDTQYF; CDR3 DNA: TGCGCCAGCAGCCAAGGGAAGGGACTTCCCACAGATACGCAGTATTTT
J gene: TRBJ2-7; D gene: .; clone size: many; V gene: TRBV29-1; CDR3 protein: CSGTNEVEQYF; CDR3 DNA: TGCAGCGGGACCAATGAGGTCGAGCAGTACTTC
J gene: TRBJ2-1; D gene: TRBD2; clone size: .; V gene: TRBV7-2; CDR3 protein: CASSPWPSGKDNEQFF; CDR3 DNA: TGTGCCAGCAGCCCCTGGCCTAGCGGGAAAGACAATGAGCAGTTCTTC
J gene: TRBJ1-1; D gene: TRBD1; clone size: few; V gene: TRBV18; CDR3 protein: CASSATGGYDTEAFF; CDR3 DNA: TGTGCCAGCTCAGCGACAGGGGGTTATGACACTGAAGCTTTCTTT
J gene: TRBJ2-5; D gene: TRBD1; clone size: few; V gene: TRBV19; CDR3 protein: CASRRRQGLIGETQYF; CDR3 DNA: TGTGCCAGTAGGCGAAGACAGGGGCTGATTGGGGAGACCCAGTACTTC
J gene: TRBJ2-7; D gene: .; clone size: .; V gene: TRBV10-3; CDR3 protein: CAISESEGYEQYF; CDR3 DNA: TGTGCCATCAGTGAGTCAGAGGGCTACGAGCAGTACTTC
J gene: TRBJ2-1; D gene: TRBD2; clone size: many; V gene: TRBV4-1; CDR3 protein: CASSPTSGEYNEQFF; CDR3 DNA: TGCGCCAGCAGCCCGACTAGCGGGGAGTACAATGAGCAGTTCTTC
J gene: TRBJ2-1; D gene: TRBD2; clone size: .; V gene: TRBV10-2; CDR3 protein: CASKRTSGSLRTWNEQFF; CDR3 DNA: TGCGCCAGCAAGAGGACTAGCGGGAGTTTACGCACTTGGAATGAGCAGTTCTTC
J gene: TRBJ2-7; D gene: .; clone size: many; V gene: TRBV7-2; CDR3 protein: CASSLESSHEQYF; CDR3 DNA: TGTGCCAGCAGCTTAGAGAGCAGCCACGAGCAGTACTTC
J gene: TRBJ2-5; D gene: TRBD1; clone size: many; V gene: TRBV29-1; CDR3 protein: CSGRALYGTGRQETQYF; CDR3 DNA: TGCAGCGGGCGGGCCTTGTATGGGACAGGAAGGCAAGAGACCCAGTACTTC
J gene: TRBJ1-2; D gene: .; clone size: .; V gene: TRBV6-1; CDR3 protein: CASTLQGGYTF; CDR3 DNA: TGTGCCAGCACCCTTCAGGGGGGCTACACCTTC
J gene: TRBJ2-2; D gene: .; clone size: few; V gene: TRBV5-1; CDR3 protein: CASTAGGVTGELFF; CDR3 DNA: TGCGCCAGCACTGCGGGCGGGGTCACCGGGGAGCTGTTTTTT
J gene: TRBJ1-4; D gene: TRBD1; clone size: once; V gene: TRBV12-3/TRBV12-4; CDR3 protein: CASRTGTGGEKLFF; CDR3 DNA: TGTGCCAGCAGGACCGGGACAGGGGGCGAAAAACTGTTTTTT
J gene: TRBJ2-1; D gene: .; clone size: .; V gene: TRBV5-4; CDR3 protein: CASSFTSGSLAYNEQFF; CDR3 DNA: TGTGCCAGCAGCTTTACCTCCGGAAGTCTCGCCTACAATGAGCAGTTCTTC
J gene: TRBJ2-3; D gene: TRBD2; clone size: .; V gene: TRBV27; CDR3 protein: CASSFLAGEGETRTDTQYF; CDR3 DNA: TGTGCCAGCAGTTTTCTAGCGGGAGAGGGGGAGACTAGGACAGATACGCAGTATTTT
J gene: TRBJ2-1; D gene: .; clone size: many; V gene: TRBV28; CDR3 protein: CASSFSESYNEQFF; CDR3 DNA: TGTGCCAGCAGTTTTAGCGAGTCCTACAATGAGCAGTTCTTC
J gene: TRBJ2-1; D gene: TRBD2; clone size: .; V gene: TRBV9; CDR3 protein: CASSTLAGGSPGEQFF; CDR3 DNA: TGTGCCAGCAGCACACTAGCGGGAGGGTCTCCTGGTGAGCAGTTCTTC
J gene: TRBJ2-1; D gene: .; clone size: many; V gene: TRBV6-2/TRBV6-3; CDR3 protein: CASSPTYSRTEQFF; CDR3 DNA: TGTGCCAGCAGCCCAACCTACTCGAGAACTGAGCAGTTCTTC
J gene: TRBJ2-1; D gene: .; clone size: many; V gene: TRBV15; CDR3 protein: CATSRDSPRGNNEQFF; CDR3 DNA: TGTGCCACCAGCAGAGATTCACCTCGCGGTAACAATGAGCAGTTCTTC
J gene: TRBJ2-1; D gene: .; clone size: few; V gene: TRBV7-3; CDR3 protein: CASSLTQSYTEQFF; CDR3 DNA: TGTGCCAGCAGCTTAACACAGTCCTACACGGAGCAGTTCTTC
J gene: TRBJ2-1; D gene: TRBD2; clone size: .; V gene: TRBV5-8; CDR3 protein: CASSFILISSGNHNEQFF; CDR3 DNA: TGTGCCAGCAGCTTCATATTAATCTCTAGCGGGAACCACAATGAGCAGTTCTTC
J gene: TRBJ2-7; D gene: .; clone size: many; V gene: TRBV27; CDR3 protein: CASSLGEMLPPRWGEQYF; CDR3 DNA: TGTGCCAGCAGTTTGGGAGAAATGTTGCCTCCGCGATGGGGGGAGCAGTACTTC
J gene: TRBJ2-3; D gene: .; clone size: many; V gene: TRBV7-2; CDR3 protein: CASSKEGGTDTQYF; CDR3 DNA: TGTGCCAGCAGCAAAGAGGGGGGTACAGATACGCAGTATTTT
J gene: TRBJ1-5; D gene: .; clone size: many; V gene: TRBV12-3/TRBV12-4; CDR3 protein: CASSFLQGQPQHF; CDR3 DNA: TGTGCCAGCAGTTTTCTCCAGGGACAGCCCCAGCATTTT
J gene: TRBJ1-5; D gene: .; clone size: few; V gene: TRBV6-1; CDR3 protein: CASSEGLRQPQHF; CDR3 DNA: TGTGCCAGCAGTGAAGGTTTGAGGCAGCCCCAGCATTTT
J gene: TRBJ1-4; D gene: .; clone size: .; V gene: TRBV5-4; CDR3 protein: CASSLGGSGLAGEKLFF; CDR3 DNA: TGTGCCAGCAGCTTGGGGGGCTCGGGCCTAGCAGGGGAAAAACTGTTTTTT
J gene: TRBJ2-1; D gene: .; clone size: many; V gene: TRBV28; CDR3 protein: CASSSPELLLYNEQFF; CDR3 DNA: TGTGCCAGCAGTTCCCCCGAACTTCTACTTTACAATGAGCAGTTCTTC
J gene: TRBJ2-1; D gene: .; clone size: many; V gene: TRBV27; CDR3 protein: CASAMGASYNEQFF; CDR3 DNA: TGTGCCAGCGCCATGGGGGCGTCCTACAATGAGCAGTTCTTC
J gene: TRBJ1-4; D gene: .; clone size: .; V gene: TRBV5-1; CDR3 protein: CASSPRQTTNEKLFF; CDR3 DNA: TGCGCCAGCAGCCCACGACAGACAACTAATGAAAAACTGTTTTTT